This T cell receptor (beta chain) was recorded in a study of blood T cell repertoires in COVID-19 (dated by TCRdb to 2018 to 2021). Study-wide context: Collaborator samples came from the United States, Italy and Spain and covered acute and convalescent phases of COVID-19. The material from the prospective study consisted of cDNA or gDNA derived from T cells, B-cell-depleted T cells, or PBMCs. The dataset comprised deeply sampled blood TCRbeta repertoires from subjects exposed to, actively infected with, or recovered from COVID-19. The repertoires were released in a freely available public database intended as a resource for research on the immune response to SARS-CoV-2. The samples were drawn from the first 160 participants of the ongoing ImmuneRACE study and from 1,254 subjects provided by 6 global collaborators. The sample metadata nearly always contained a de-identified subject ID, COVID-19 status, age in years and sex. Where available, HLA class I and class II types were obtained from metadata supplied by the sample provider rather than from assay-based typing.

Points the paper makes about the study in general: The amount of clinical and demographic metadata varied by source and participant and was provided uncurated.

CDR1 and CDR2 are drawn from the germline V gene: MNHEY, SVGAGI. The CDR3, cysteine through phenylalanine, is 15 amino acids long. The kept DNA is CDR3 alone, 45 bases in frame from the first base. Trimmed from V: 8 bases; trimmed from J: 4 bases; junction bases lacking a gene match: 8. Of note for this clone: Its antigen is still unknown. There are no base qualities to consult, and no much larger clone falls within one base.

TCRbeta CDR3 regions were amplified from genomic DNA by means of the immunoSEQ Assay, a bias-controlled multiplex PCR. Under the source paper's analysis protocol: Within the assay, amplification of reference gene primers was used to estimate how many nucleated cells each sample contained. Sequence reads were collapsed and filtered to measure the absolute abundance of every unique TCRbeta CDR3 rearrangement. Productive Simpson clonality was computed per sample as the square root of Simpson's diversity index over productive rearrangements. TCRdb re-hosts the immuneACCESS table, in-frame sequences only. Its copies lack some clones; in the studies checked, an unresolved V gene accounts for under half of them, and the cause for the rest is not known. V and J calls and clone size are those listed in that table; D and trimming were worked out from the DNA. Present in this sample are roughly 200,000 clones, 70% to 90% of which were seen just once. 3% to 3.5% of the sample is in the top ten clones.

The collaborating institutions used their own protocols to collect whole blood in K2EDTA tubes. For TCRbeta analysis, collaborator samples were shipped as frozen whole blood, as isolated PBMCs, or as DNA extracted from either sample type. This receptor chain uses TRBV6-5 and TRBJ2-3, with 11 central nucleotides matching TRBD1. Sequences were obtained from peripheral blood. The receptor's source is a man aged 55 to 70 with acute or convalescent COVID-19. CDR3 loop: CASGGQGAEADTQYF. The DNA sequence is given as TGTGCCAGCGGCGGACAGGGGGCAGAGGCAGATACGCAGTATTTT.